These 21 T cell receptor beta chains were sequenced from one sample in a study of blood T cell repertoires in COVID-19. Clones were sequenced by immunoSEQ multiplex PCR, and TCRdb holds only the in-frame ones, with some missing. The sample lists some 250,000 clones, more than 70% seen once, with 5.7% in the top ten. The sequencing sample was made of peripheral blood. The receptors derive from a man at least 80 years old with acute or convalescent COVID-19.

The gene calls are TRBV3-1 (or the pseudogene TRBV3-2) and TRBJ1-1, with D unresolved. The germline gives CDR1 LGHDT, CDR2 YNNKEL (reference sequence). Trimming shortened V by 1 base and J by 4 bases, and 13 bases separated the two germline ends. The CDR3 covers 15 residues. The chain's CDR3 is CASSQGWEVSTEAFF. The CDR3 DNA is TGTGCCAGCAGCCAAGGGTGGGAGGTGAGCACTGAAGCTTTCTTT.

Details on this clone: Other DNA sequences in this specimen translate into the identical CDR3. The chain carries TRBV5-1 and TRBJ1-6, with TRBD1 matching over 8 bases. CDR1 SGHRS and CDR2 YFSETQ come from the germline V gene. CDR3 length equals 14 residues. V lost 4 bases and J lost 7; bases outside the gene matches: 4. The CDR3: CASSPGTGNSPLHF. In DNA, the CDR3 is TGCGCCAGCAGCCCTGGGACAGGAAATTCACCCCTCCACTTT.

As DNA, the CDR3 is TGTGCCAGCAGCCGAACGCAGGGGGCGGACTATGGCTACACCTTC. It is translated as CASSRTQGADYGYTF. This chain links TRBV3-1 (or the pseudogene TRBV3-2) with TRBJ1-2, with 8 bases that match TRBD1. Trimming took 4 bases from V and 3 from J; bases not matched to a gene: 7. Germline V gene data show CDR1 as LGHDT and CDR2 as YNNKEL (reference sequence). This CDR3 region has 15 residues.

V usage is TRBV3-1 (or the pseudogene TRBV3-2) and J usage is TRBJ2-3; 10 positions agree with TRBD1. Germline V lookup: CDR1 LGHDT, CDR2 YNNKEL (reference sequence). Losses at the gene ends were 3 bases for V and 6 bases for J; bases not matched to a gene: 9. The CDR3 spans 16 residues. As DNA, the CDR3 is TGTGCCAGCAGCCACTTAGACAGGGGGCGAGGGGATACGCAGTATTTT. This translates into CASSHLDRGRGDTQYF.

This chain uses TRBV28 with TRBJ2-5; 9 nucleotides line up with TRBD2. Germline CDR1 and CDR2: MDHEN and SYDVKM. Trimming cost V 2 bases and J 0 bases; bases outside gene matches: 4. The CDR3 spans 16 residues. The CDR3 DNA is TGTGCCAGCAGTTTAGACCTAGCGGGGTACCAAGAGACCCAGTACTTC. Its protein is CASSLDLAGYQETQYF.

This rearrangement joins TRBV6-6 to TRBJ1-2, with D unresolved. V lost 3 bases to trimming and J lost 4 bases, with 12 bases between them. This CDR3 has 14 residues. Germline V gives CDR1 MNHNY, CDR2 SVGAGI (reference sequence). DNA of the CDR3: TGTGCCAGCAGTTATTTCCAGGCCTCCTATGGCTACACCTTC. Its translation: CASSYFQASYGYTF.

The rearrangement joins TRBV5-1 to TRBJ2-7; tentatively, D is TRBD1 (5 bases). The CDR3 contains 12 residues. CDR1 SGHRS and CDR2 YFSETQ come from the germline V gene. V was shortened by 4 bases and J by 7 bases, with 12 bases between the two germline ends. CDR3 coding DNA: TGCGCCAGCAGCAATCGACAGAGTGAGCAGTACTTC. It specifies CASSNRQSEQYF.

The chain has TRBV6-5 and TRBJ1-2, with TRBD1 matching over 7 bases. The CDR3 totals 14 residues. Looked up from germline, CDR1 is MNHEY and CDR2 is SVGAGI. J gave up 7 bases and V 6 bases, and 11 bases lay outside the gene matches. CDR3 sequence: CASSRRQGGGGYTF. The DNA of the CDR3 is TGTGCCAGCAGCCGAAGACAAGGGGGCGGTGGCTACACCTTC.

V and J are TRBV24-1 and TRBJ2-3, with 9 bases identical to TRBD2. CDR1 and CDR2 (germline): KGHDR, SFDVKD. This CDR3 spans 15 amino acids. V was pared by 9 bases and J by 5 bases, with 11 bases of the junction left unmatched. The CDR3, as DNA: TGTGCCACCCCCCGCTTAGCGGGAGAAGGAGATACGCAGTATTTT. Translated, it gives CATPRLAGEGDTQYF.

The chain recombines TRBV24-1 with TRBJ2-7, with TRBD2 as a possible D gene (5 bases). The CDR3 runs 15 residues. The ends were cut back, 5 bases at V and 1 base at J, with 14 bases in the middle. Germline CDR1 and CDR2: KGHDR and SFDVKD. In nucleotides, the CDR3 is TGTGCCACCAGTGCGGGTGGTGGCGGGTCCTACGAGCAGTACTTC. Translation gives CATSAGGGGSYEQYF.

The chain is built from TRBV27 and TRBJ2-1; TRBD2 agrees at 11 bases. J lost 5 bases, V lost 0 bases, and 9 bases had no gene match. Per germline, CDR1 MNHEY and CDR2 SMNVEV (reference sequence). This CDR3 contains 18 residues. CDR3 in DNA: TGTGCCAGCAGTTTATCCCCCCCGACTAGCGGGACCCACAATGAGCAGTTCTTC. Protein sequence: CASSLSPPTSGTHNEQFF.

The CDR3 DNA is TGTGCCAGCAGCGGAACAGGTCAAGAGACCCAGTACTTC. Its translation: CASSGTGQETQYF. The chain employs TRBV5-5 and TRBJ2-5, with D possibly being TRBD1 (5 bases). Germline V CDR1 and CDR2: SGHKS, YYEKEE (reference sequence). V was shortened by 4 bases and J by 2 bases, with 9 bases between the two germline ends. The CDR3 runs 13 residues.

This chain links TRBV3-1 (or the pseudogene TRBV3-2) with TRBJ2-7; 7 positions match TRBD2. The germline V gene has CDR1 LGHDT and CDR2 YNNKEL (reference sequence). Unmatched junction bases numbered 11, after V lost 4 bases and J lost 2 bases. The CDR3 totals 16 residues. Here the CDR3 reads CASSRSLSSGTYEQYF. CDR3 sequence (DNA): TGTGCCAGCAGCCGATCACTGTCTAGCGGAACCTACGAGCAGTACTTC.

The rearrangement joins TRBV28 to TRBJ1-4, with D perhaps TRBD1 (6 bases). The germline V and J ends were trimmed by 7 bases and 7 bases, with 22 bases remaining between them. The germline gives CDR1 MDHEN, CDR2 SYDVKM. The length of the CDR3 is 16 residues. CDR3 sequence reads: CASTSPPGGQGEKLFF. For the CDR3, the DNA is TGTGCCAGCACCTCCCCCCCGGGGGGGCAAGGTGAAAAACTGTTTTTT.

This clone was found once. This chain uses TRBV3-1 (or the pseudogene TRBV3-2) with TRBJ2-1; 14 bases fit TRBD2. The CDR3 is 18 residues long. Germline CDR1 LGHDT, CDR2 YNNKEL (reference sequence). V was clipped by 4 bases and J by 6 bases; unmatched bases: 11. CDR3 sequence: CASSPDWAGTSGSNEQFF. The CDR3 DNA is TGTGCCAGCAGCCCGGATTGGGCCGGGACTAGCGGGAGCAATGAGCAGTTCTTC.

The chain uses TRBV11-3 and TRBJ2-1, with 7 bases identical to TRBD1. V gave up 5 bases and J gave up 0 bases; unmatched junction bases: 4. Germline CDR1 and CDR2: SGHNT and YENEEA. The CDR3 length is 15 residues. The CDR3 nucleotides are TGTGCCAGCAGCCTGGGACAGAGCTCCTACAATGAGCAGTTCTTC. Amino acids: CASSLGQSSYNEQFF.

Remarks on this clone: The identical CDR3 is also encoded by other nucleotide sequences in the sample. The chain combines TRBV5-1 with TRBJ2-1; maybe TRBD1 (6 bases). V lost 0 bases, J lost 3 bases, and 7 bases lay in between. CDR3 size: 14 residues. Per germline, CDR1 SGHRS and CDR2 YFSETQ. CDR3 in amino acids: CASSLGQVYNEQFF. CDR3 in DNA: TGCGCCAGCAGCTTGGGACAGGTCTACAATGAGCAGTTCTTC.

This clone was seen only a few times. CDR3 bases: TGTGCCAGTAGTCTCAAAGCGACTGGCTATGGCTACACCTTC. Residues: CASSLKATGYGYTF. The chain is built from TRBV19 and TRBJ1-2, with D uncertain. The CDR3 is 14 residues long. Germline V gene data show CDR1 as LNHDA and CDR2 as SQIVND (reference sequence). V dropped 5 bases and J dropped 4 bases, with 14 bases sitting between them.

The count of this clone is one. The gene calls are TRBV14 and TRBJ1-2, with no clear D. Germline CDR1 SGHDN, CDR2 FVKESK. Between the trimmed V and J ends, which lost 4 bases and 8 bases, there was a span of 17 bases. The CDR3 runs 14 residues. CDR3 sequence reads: CASSRGLPERGYTF. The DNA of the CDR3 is TGTGCCAGCAGCCGAGGACTCCCTGAGAGGGGCTACACCTTC.

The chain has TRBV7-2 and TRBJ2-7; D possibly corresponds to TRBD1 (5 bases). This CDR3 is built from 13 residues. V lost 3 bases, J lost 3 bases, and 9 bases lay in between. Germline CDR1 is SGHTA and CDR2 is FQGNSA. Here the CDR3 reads CASSFQGFYEQYF. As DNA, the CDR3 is TGTGCCAGCAGCTTCCAGGGTTTCTACGAGCAGTACTTC.

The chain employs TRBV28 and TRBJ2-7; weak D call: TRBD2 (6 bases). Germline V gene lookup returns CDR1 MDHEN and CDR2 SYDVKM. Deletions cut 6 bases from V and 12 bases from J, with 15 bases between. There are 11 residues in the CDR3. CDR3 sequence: CASSDPGVRYF. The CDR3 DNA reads TGTGCCAGCAGCGACCCGGGGGTGAGGTACTTC.